What follows is one TCR beta chain and its context. This specimen comes from a study of cytomegalovirus exposure and HLA in healthy donors. Both 60 Vbeta primers and 13 Jbeta primers went into the PCR. TCRdb's table, derived via immunoSEQ multiplex PCR, lists solely in-frame clones and lacks some. The sample contains about 160,000 clones, roughly 80% of which appear only once. This CDR3 is built from 16 residues. V dropped 0 bases and J dropped 6 bases, with 15 bases sitting between them. Germline V lookup: CDR1 LGHNA, CDR2 YSLEER. The J gene is TRBJ2-1, the V gene TRBV4-3; a possible D gene is TRBD1 (5 bases). Sequenced: PBMCs. The TCR was taken from a man aged 45-65 years in good health and CMV-seropositive. This chain's CDR3 is CASSQDWAGFTNEQFF. The CDR3 nucleotides are TGCGCCAGCAGCCAAGACTGGGCAGGGTTCACCAATGAGCAGTTCTTC.